A selection of T cell receptor beta chains follows, all from one sample in a study of T cells in Graves' hyperthyroidism and ophthalmopathy. MiXCR, run by TCRdb on the multiplex PCR reads, gives a single entry per CDR3 protein. This sample yields under 650,000 distinct CDR3 sequences, of which around 15% are seen a single time; around 3.9% belongs to the top ten. Sequenced material: blood. These receptors were taken from a woman aged 30 to 39 with Graves' hyperthyroidism. CDR3s include the opening cysteine and the closing phenylalanine or tryptophan. D genes are given only for firm matches. Clone size is shown for a subset of rows, as once, few, many or a class of expanded clone.

clone_size: many; d_call: TRBD2; v_call: TRBV3-1; j_call: TRBJ2-7; cdr3_nt: TGTGCCAGCACGGGGGGCTCCTACGAGCAGTACTTC; cdr3_aa: CASTGGSYEQYF
clone_size: many; d_call: TRBD2; v_call: TRBV7-3; j_call: TRBJ2-3; cdr3_nt: TGTGCCAGCAGCTTGTCTCTAGCGGGAGGTGGGGATACGCAGTATTTT; cdr3_aa: CASSLSLAGGGDTQYF
clone_size: few; d_call: TRBD2; v_call: TRBV25-1; j_call: TRBJ2-1; cdr3_nt: TGTGCCAGCAGTACGACAAGCGGGGACTCCTACAATGAGCAGTTCTTC; cdr3_aa: CASSTTSGDSYNEQFF
clone_size: once; d_call: NA; v_call: TRBV5-5; j_call: TRBJ1-6; cdr3_nt: TGTGCCAGCAGCTTGCACAGCGGAGCCTCCTATAATTCACCCCTCCACTTT; cdr3_aa: CASSLHSGASYNSPLHF
clone_size: few; d_call: NA; v_call: TRBV10-3; j_call: TRBJ2-3; cdr3_nt: TGTGCCATCAGCAGGACTACTAAGGGAGATACGCAGTATTTT; cdr3_aa: CAISRTTKGDTQYF
clone_size: many; d_call: NA; v_call: TRBV20-1; j_call: TRBJ1-2; cdr3_nt: TGCAGTGCTAGTCCGGGAAAATCCAACTATGGCTACACCTTC; cdr3_aa: CSASPGKSNYGYTF
clone_size: NA; d_call: TRBD1; v_call: TRBV4-1; j_call: TRBJ2-7; cdr3_nt: TGCGCCAGCAGCCAAGAAGAGGGTCATTTCGGACAGGGAGCCTACGAGCAGTACTTC; cdr3_aa: CASSQEEGHFGQGAYEQYF
clone_size: NA; d_call: NA; v_call: TRBV20-1; j_call: TRBJ1-1; cdr3_nt: TGCAGTGCTAGAGGGGGGGCGAGTGAAGCTTTCTTT; cdr3_aa: CSARGGASEAFF
clone_size: few; d_call: TRBD1; v_call: TRBV11-3; j_call: TRBJ2-2; cdr3_nt: TGTGCCAGCAGCTCGGACAGGGCCTCAACCGGGGAGCTGTTTTTT; cdr3_aa: CASSSDRASTGELFF
clone_size: NA; d_call: NA; v_call: TRBV27; j_call: TRBJ1-5; cdr3_nt: TGTGCCAGCAGCTGGCGACAGACTAATCAGCCCCAGCATTTT; cdr3_aa: CASSWRQTNQPQHF
clone_size: many; d_call: NA; v_call: TRBV7-2; j_call: TRBJ2-3; cdr3_nt: TGTGCCAGCAGCGTGGGCGGGAACACAGATACGCAGTATTTT; cdr3_aa: CASSVGGNTDTQYF
clone_size: many; d_call: NA; v_call: TRBV6-2/TRBV6-3; j_call: TRBJ2-7; cdr3_nt: TGTGCCAGCAGTTACTCGCCGTCCTACGAGCAGTACTTC; cdr3_aa: CASSYSPSYEQYF
clone_size: many; d_call: TRBD1; v_call: TRBV12-3/TRBV12-4; j_call: TRBJ1-2; cdr3_nt: TGTGCCAGCAGTCCCTCCAGACAGGGCGACTATGGCTACACCTTC; cdr3_aa: CASSPSRQGDYGYTF
clone_size: NA; d_call: NA; v_call: TRBV20-1; j_call: TRBJ1-2; cdr3_nt: TGCAGTGCTAGAAAGGCAGCATCCTCTAACTATGGCTACACCTTC; cdr3_aa: CSARKAASSNYGYTF
clone_size: few; d_call: NA; v_call: TRBV5-1; j_call: TRBJ1-4; cdr3_nt: TGCGCCAGCAGCATACAGACAAACGCGGAGAAACTGTTTTTT; cdr3_aa: CASSIQTNAEKLFF
clone_size: NA; d_call: TRBD2; v_call: TRBV9; j_call: TRBJ2-5; cdr3_nt: TGTGCCAGCAGTCGCGGGAGGGCCGAAGAGACCCAGTACTTC; cdr3_aa: CASSRGRAEETQYF
clone_size: NA; d_call: TRBD1; v_call: TRBV29-1; j_call: TRBJ2-7; cdr3_nt: TGCAGCGTTGTTTGGCAGGACAGGGGGTACGAGCAGTACTTC; cdr3_aa: CSVVWQDRGYEQYF
clone_size: few; d_call: NA; v_call: TRBV7-9; j_call: TRBJ2-2; cdr3_nt: TGTGCCCCGTTTAAGGCCGGGAATCGCGGGGAGCTGTTTTTT; cdr3_aa: CAPFKAGNRGELFF
clone_size: few; d_call: NA; v_call: TRBV19; j_call: TRBJ1-1; cdr3_nt: TGTGCCAGTAGTACGGGACGGCAGAACACTGAAGCTTTCTTT; cdr3_aa: CASSTGRQNTEAFF
clone_size: NA; d_call: NA; v_call: TRBV20-1; j_call: TRBJ2-2; cdr3_nt: TGCAGTGCTAGTAAACAGGGAGCCAACACCGGGGAGCTGTTTTTT; cdr3_aa: CSASKQGANTGELFF
clone_size: many; d_call: TRBD2; v_call: TRBV11-2; j_call: TRBJ2-5; cdr3_nt: TGTGCCAGCAGCTTAGGCGGGAGGGCCCAACAAGAGACCCAGTACTTC; cdr3_aa: CASSLGGRAQQETQYF
clone_size: few; d_call: TRBD2; v_call: TRBV12-3/TRBV12-4; j_call: TRBJ2-1; cdr3_nt: TGTGCCAGCAGTTTAACGGGACTAGCGGGGGTCCGCTCCTACAATGAGCAGTTCTTC; cdr3_aa: CASSLTGLAGVRSYNEQFF
clone_size: many; d_call: NA; v_call: TRBV4-3; j_call: TRBJ2-1; cdr3_nt: TGCGCCAGCAGCCAAGGGTTTGGGGAGCAGTTCTTC; cdr3_aa: CASSQGFGEQFF
clone_size: NA; d_call: TRBD1; v_call: TRBV28; j_call: TRBJ2-7; cdr3_nt: TGTGCCAGCAAAACCGGGACAGTGAATTACGAGCAGTACTTC; cdr3_aa: CASKTGTVNYEQYF
clone_size: many; d_call: TRBD2; v_call: TRBV18; j_call: TRBJ2-1; cdr3_nt: TGTGCCAGCTCACCAACCGGGACTAGCTACAATGAGCAGTTCTTC; cdr3_aa: CASSPTGTSYNEQFF
clone_size: many; d_call: NA; v_call: TRBV6-1; j_call: TRBJ2-5; cdr3_nt: TGTGCCAGCACTTACGACCTGCAGCGGCAAGAGACCCAGTACTTC; cdr3_aa: CASTYDLQRQETQYF
clone_size: many; d_call: TRBD1; v_call: TRBV7-2; j_call: TRBJ1-1; cdr3_nt: TGTGCCAGCAGCCGCGGGACAGGGGCAGAAGGGGTGGCTTTCTTT; cdr3_aa: CASSRGTGAEGVAFF
clone_size: many; d_call: TRBD1; v_call: TRBV7-9; j_call: TRBJ2-7; cdr3_nt: TGTGCCAGCAGCGGACAGGGAGGTGGCGAGCAGTACTTC; cdr3_aa: CASSGQGGGEQYF
clone_size: many; d_call: TRBD2; v_call: TRBV7-9; j_call: TRBJ2-7; cdr3_nt: TGTGCCAGCAGCCTGACTAGCGGGGCAATCTACGAGCAGTACTTC; cdr3_aa: CASSLTSGAIYEQYF